This T cell receptor (beta chain) emerged from a study of shared clonotypes between healthy human individuals. Terminally differentiated effector memory CD45RA+ cells were excluded from the naive CD8 cells, which were CD45RO-negative and positively selected for CCR7. Notes on this clone: The junction and the germline gene differ at one end; a read error may be behind it. Other DNA sequences in the same sample also yield this CDR3.

Repertoires were generated with immunoSEQ multiplex PCR, while TCRdb's copy carries only in-frame clones and drops some. The data show roughly 2.1 million clones, 93% seen once. From germline, CDR1 is SNHLY and CDR2 FYNNEI. The CDR3 sequence is 16 residues long. Sequencing was carried out using naive CD8+ T cells from PBMCs. This clonotype originated in a man between 18 and 35 years old in good health. Some clones in this sample may be carry-over from other donors' samples. The chain joins TRBV2 to TRBJ2-7, with 9 bases lining up with TRBD2. DNA of the CDR3: TGTGCCAGCAGTGAAGGTCCGCCTAGCGGGACCTACGAGCAGTATTTC. This gives the protein CASSEGPPSGTYEQYF.